This passage covers 27 T cell receptor beta chains from one sample sequenced in a study of blood T cell repertoires in COVID-19. Measured with immunoSEQ multiplex PCR; TCRdb has only the in-frame clones, and not every one. The table records under 200,000 clones, 85% to 90% of them present only once. The sample was peripheral blood. These receptors were collected from a woman aged 55-75 years with COVID-19, enrolled during active disease.

The sample holds a few counts of this clone. This chain joins TRBV4-3 and TRBJ1-2; no clear D. The CDR3 contains 14 residues. From germline, CDR1 is LGHNA and CDR2 YSLEER. V lost 6 bases, J lost 1 base, and 12 bases lay in between. CDR3 in amino acids: CASRLLGSNYGYTF. In DNA, the CDR3 is TGCGCCAGCAGGCTCCTGGGCAGTAACTATGGCTACACCTTC.

The genes are TRBV6-6 and TRBJ1-5; 9 nucleotides align to TRBD1. Per germline, CDR1 MNHNY and CDR2 SVGAGI (reference sequence). V trimming: 7 bases; J trimming: 6 bases; junction bases outside the gene matches: 7. There are 14 residues in the CDR3. CDR3 protein: CASNLYRGLQPQHF. CDR3 DNA sequence: TGTGCCAGCAACCTTTACAGGGGGCTTCAGCCCCAGCATTTT.

V gene TRBV24-1 combines with J gene TRBJ2-1; the D gene is possibly TRBD2 (5 bases). CDR1 and CDR2 from the germline V gene are KGHDR and SFDVKD. V lost 6 bases, J lost 4 bases, and 9 bases lay in between. The CDR3 loop spans 13 amino acids. The CDR3 reads CATSKVAYNEQFF. DNA for the CDR3: TGTGCCACCAGTAAGGTAGCGTACAATGAGCAGTTCTTC.

This chain links TRBV7-9 with TRBJ2-7; TRBD2 matches at 8 bases. The CDR3 covers 15 residues. Germline V gene sequence: CDR1 SEHNR, CDR2 FQNEAQ (reference sequence). With 5 bases clipped from V and 3 bases from J, the junction kept 9 bases outside the gene matches. The CDR3 protein is CASSPGLGSRYEQYF. The CDR3 DNA is TGTGCCAGCAGCCCGGGACTAGGCTCTCGCTACGAGCAGTACTTC.

The rearrangement links TRBV3-1 (or the pseudogene TRBV3-2) to TRBJ1-5; D uncertain. CDR3 length: 15 residues. The germline V gene has CDR1 LGHDT and CDR2 YNNKEL (reference sequence). V gave up 4 bases and J gave up 9 bases, with 19 bases separating them. The CDR3 region has the DNA TGTGCCAGCAGCCGCCGGGGTGAGATGTCTGGGCCCCAGCATTTT. It is translated as CASSRRGEMSGPQHF.

The chain combines TRBV4-3 with TRBJ1-6; possibly TRBD1 for D (5 bases). V lost 1 base and J 10 bases, leaving 11 bases between the germline ends. This CDR3 spans 14 amino acids. Germline CDR1 and CDR2: LGHNA and YSLEER. The CDR3 region is CASSQALGGSPLHF. Here the CDR3 DNA reads TGCGCCAGCAGCCAAGCCCTCGGGGGGTCACCCCTCCACTTT.

V usage is TRBV19 and J usage is TRBJ1-5, with TRBD1 matching 11 bases. The CDR3 is made up of 14 amino acids. CDR1 and CDR2 from the germline V gene are LNHDA and SQIVND (reference sequence). Trimming at V came to 6 bases and at J to 7 bases, leaving 5 bases not matched to a gene. CDR3 bases: TGTGCCAGTAGCGGGACAGGGGGTAGGCAGCCCCAGCATTTT. Protein sequence: CASSGTGGRQPQHF.

V is TRBV6-4 and J is TRBJ2-7; D possibly corresponds to TRBD2 (5 bases). CDR1 is MRHNA, CDR2 SNTAGT, per germline. The CDR3 runs 14 residues. V was clipped by 6 bases and J by 6 bases, with 18 bases between them. In DNA, the CDR3 is TGTGCCAGCAGGGTAGAGGGCCAGCGGAGCGAGCAGTACTTC. It yields the protein CASRVEGQRSEQYF.

This sequence joins TRBV2 and TRBJ1-5, with TRBD1 as a possible D gene (5 bases). Germline V lookup: CDR1 SNHLY, CDR2 FYNNEI. This CDR3 has 13 amino acids. The V end lost 6 bases, the J end lost 6 bases, and 12 bases lay between the germline ends. This CDR3 is CASSSQGVQPQHF. CDR3 DNA sequence: TGTGCCAGCAGCTCACAAGGGGTTCAGCCCCAGCATTTT.

The V gene is TRBV3-1 (or the pseudogene TRBV3-2), the J gene TRBJ2-7; 11 bases are a match to TRBD2. The CDR3 sequence is 14 residues long. V lost 5 bases to trimming and J lost 3 bases; unmatched junction nucleotides: 3. From germline, CDR1 is LGHDT and CDR2 YNNKEL (reference sequence). The DNA for the CDR3 is TGTGCCAGCAGCGGACTAGCGGGCCACTACGAGCAGTACTTC. Protein sequence: CASSGLAGHYEQYF.

The chain is built from TRBV6-5 and TRBJ1-6; 8 bases map to TRBD1. In germline, CDR1 is MNHEY, CDR2 SVGAGI. CDR3 length: 14 residues. The ends lost 7 bases at V and 3 bases at J; junction bases unmatched: 2. The CDR3 loop is CASTGTGYNSPLHF. The CDR3 DNA reads TGTGCCAGCACCGGGACAGGCTATAATTCACCCCTCCACTTT.

This clone appeared once. The J gene is TRBJ1-5, the V gene TRBV21-1; the table's D call of TRBD1 was not tested on the DNA. TRBV21-1 is designated a pseudogene. This CDR3 is built from 17 residues. CDR3 region: CASSKCNGTGWNQPQHF. The CDR3 DNA follows: TGTGCCAGCAGCAAATGTAACGGGACAGGGTGGAATCAGCCCCAGCATTTT.

This chain joins TRBV30 and TRBJ2-7; 10 positions agree with TRBD2. The CDR3 extends over 15 amino acids. Germline trimming cut 1 base from V and 6 bases from J; bases unmatched to any gene: 9. Germline assignment: CDR1 GTSNPN and CDR2 SVGIG (reference sequence). The CDR3 region is CAWSGSAGGPGEQYF. The CDR3 bases are TGTGCCTGGAGTGGATCAGCGGGAGGGCCTGGCGAGCAGTACTTC. Full variable domain (missing parts from reference TRBV30 and TRBJ2-7): SQTIHQWPATLVQPVGSPLSLECTVEGTSNPNLYWYRQAAGRGLQLLFYSVGIGQISSEVPQNLSASRPQDRQFILSSKKLLLSDSGFYLCAWSGSAGGPGEQYFGPGTRLTVT.

V is TRBV6-5 and J is TRBJ2-4, with a weak D call TRBD2 (6 bases). The CDR3 spans 14 residues. The germline V gene has CDR1 MNHEY and CDR2 SVGAGI. V lost 1 base, J lost 8 bases, and 12 bases lay in between. The CDR3 DNA reads as TGTGCCAGCAGTTACTTTCAGGGCGGGGACATTCAGTACTTC. This codes for CASSYFQGGDIQYF.

V is TRBV15 and J is TRBJ2-4; TRBD1 aligns across 8 bases. The CDR3 has 15 amino acids. CDR1 LNHNV and CDR2 YYDKDF come from the germline V gene (reference sequence). The V segment lost 6 bases and the J segment 0 bases; nucleotides outside the gene matches: 4. The chain's CDR3 is CATRTGVLAKNIQYF. CDR3 nucleotides: TGTGCCACCAGGACAGGGGTACTAGCCAAAAACATTCAGTACTTC.

The chain joins TRBV9 to TRBJ2-1, with a tentative D call TRBD1 (6 bases). The germline V gene has CDR1 SGDLS and CDR2 YYNGEE. CDR3 length: 13 amino acids. Trimming removed 4 bases from V and 5 bases from J, with 10 bases in between. The CDR3 loop is CASSPRGNNEQFF. CDR3 DNA sequence: TGTGCCAGCAGCCCTAGGGGGAACAATGAGCAGTTCTTC.

The J gene is TRBJ2-2, the V gene TRBV10-1; 8 nucleotides line up with TRBD2. This CDR3 is built from 15 residues. The V gene end was trimmed by 1 base and the J gene end by 6 bases; junction bases not matched to a gene: 4. In germline, CDR1 is WNHNN, CDR2 SYGVQD (reference sequence). CDR3 loop: CASSELAGGAGELFF. The CDR3 region has the DNA TGCGCCAGCAGTGAGTTGGCGGGAGGAGCCGGGGAGCTGTTTTTT.

This clone has only one observation. V gene TRBV5-4 combines with J gene TRBJ2-5; 12 bases map to TRBD2. This CDR3 contains 19 residues. CDR1 and CDR2 (germline): SGHNT, YYREEE (reference sequence). V lost 5 bases, J lost 4 bases, and 18 bases stayed unmatched. CDR3 region: CASRLELGLAGLPAETQYF. The CDR3 DNA sequence: TGTGCCAGCAGATTAGAACTAGGACTAGCGGGACTACCGGCAGAGACCCAGTACTTC.

The chain joins TRBV29-1 to TRBJ2-6; weak D call: TRBD1 (6 bases). With 5 bases removed from V and 0 bases from J, the gap between germline ends came to 11 bases. This CDR3 contains 15 residues. Germline V CDR1 and CDR2: SQVTM, ANQGSEA. The CDR3 spells CSVLLGASGANVLTF. The CDR3 DNA follows: TGCAGCGTTTTGTTGGGGGCCTCTGGGGCCAACGTCCTGACTTTC.

V gene TRBV18 combines with J gene TRBJ1-6; no definite D call. CDR3 length: 14 residues. Per the germline V gene, CDR1 is KGHSH and CDR2 is LQKENI. The germline V and J ends were trimmed by 3 bases and 8 bases, with 11 bases remaining between them. In DNA form, the CDR3 reads TGTGCCAGCTCACCTTTGAGGGATGATTCACCCCTCCACTTT. It yields the protein CASSPLRDDSPLHF.

V is TRBV27 and J is TRBJ1-2, with a weak D call TRBD1 (5 bases). Germline CDR1 and CDR2: MNHEY and SMNVEV (reference sequence). The CDR3 has 15 residues. V gave up 4 bases and J gave up 4 bases, with 16 bases separating them. In DNA, the CDR3 is TGTGCCAGCAGTTCTCAGGGTGGGGTGGGCTATGGCTACACCTTC. Encoded protein: CASSSQGGVGYGYTF.

This clone was counted a single time. This chain uses TRBV12-3 or TRBV12-4 with TRBJ2-7; 7 nucleotides agree with TRBD1. The CDR3 is made up of 13 amino acids. V lost 6 bases, J lost 7 bases, and 9 bases stayed unmatched. CDR3 residues: CASSRLQGKEQYF. In DNA, the CDR3 is TGTGCCAGCAGCCGCCTACAGGGGAAAGAGCAGTACTTC.

The chain couples TRBV7-8 to TRBJ1-6; TRBD1 matches 11 bases. The CDR3 has 18 amino acids. V lost 3 bases and J lost 7; bases outside the gene matches: 11. Germline CDR1 SGHVS, CDR2 FQNEAQ. CDR3 loop: CASSFYPGQGVGNSPLHF. Written as DNA, the CDR3 is TGTGCCAGCAGCTTCTACCCGGGACAGGGGGTGGGGAATTCACCCCTCCACTTT.

This rearrangement joins TRBV12-3 or TRBV12-4 to TRBJ1-3; D gene uncertain. This CDR3 contains 13 residues. V lost 7 bases and J lost 8, with 15 bases in between. CDR3 in DNA: TGTGCCAGCAACGATCGGGGTGAGGACACCATATATTTT. Translated, it gives CASNDRGEDTIYF.

The chain links TRBV30 to TRBJ2-1; 10 nucleotides line up with TRBD2. Trimming took 0 bases from V and 9 from J; bases not matched to a gene: 5. Germline V gives CDR1 GTSNPN, CDR2 SVGIG (reference sequence). This CDR3 has 14 amino acids. The CDR3 spells CAWSVAGGNGEQFF. CDR3 in DNA: TGTGCCTGGAGTGTAGCGGGGGGGAACGGTGAGCAGTTCTTC.

The rearrangement links TRBV19 to TRBJ1-4, with D unresolved. V was trimmed by 0 bases and J by 5 bases, leaving 7 bases between them. The CDR3 is 14 amino acids. Germline lookup yields CDR1 LNHDA and CDR2 SQIVND (reference sequence). The CDR3 DNA sequence: TGTGCCAGTAGTATAGATGGCTGGAATGAAAAACTGTTTTTT. Translating gives CASSIDGWNEKLFF. Full variable domain (missing parts from reference TRBV19 and TRBJ1-4): DGGITQSPKYLFRKEGQNVTLSCEQNLNHDAMYWYRQDPGQGLRLIYYSQIVNDFQKGDIAEGYSVSREKKESFPLTVTSAQKNPTAFYLCASSIDGWNEKLFFGSGTQLSVL.

V usage is TRBV5-1 and J usage is TRBJ2-1, with a weak D call TRBD2 (6 bases). The V end was cut by 0 bases, the J end by 9 bases, with 13 bases between. The CDR3 length is 14 residues. In germline, CDR1 is SGHRS, CDR2 YFSETQ. Written as DNA, the CDR3 is TGCGCCAGCAGCTTGGTGACTAGAGACAGTGAGCAGTTCTTC. Its protein is CASSLVTRDSEQFF.